Shown below are 8 T cell receptor beta chains from a single sample sequenced in a study of sequential checkpoint blockade in melanoma. The assay was immunoSEQ multiplex PCR, and TCRdb's table has in-frame clones only and misses some. Among 20,000 or so clones listed, 75% to 85% were seen once. Stated treatment: randomized to nivolumab then ipilimumab (arm A) or the reverse (arm B). Specimen: CD8+ T cells sorted from blood (inferred from file names), collected from a patient given nivolumab and ipilimumab in sequence. The receptors were gathered from a human donor with melanoma.

The V and J genes are TRBV28 and TRBJ1-2; 7 nucleotides align to TRBD1. Germline V gene data show CDR1 as MDHEN and CDR2 as SYDVKM. The CDR3 is 13 residues long. V shed 4 bases and J 6 bases; nucleotides not matched to a gene: 5. In DNA, the CDR3 is TGTGCCAGCAGTTCGTCCGGGACAGATGGCTACACCTTC. Its translation is CASSSSGTDGYTF.

This clone has only a few counts. The chain couples TRBV7-9 to TRBJ2-7; D unclear. Germline V gives CDR1 SEHNR, CDR2 FQNEAQ (reference sequence). CDR3 length equals 16 residues. V lost 0 bases to trimming and J lost 0 bases, with 12 bases between them. The CDR3 spells CASSLAPTDHSYEQYF. CDR3 sequence (DNA): TGTGCCAGCAGCTTAGCGCCAACAGATCACTCCTACGAGCAGTACTTC.

This clone was seen a single time. This sequence joins TRBV27 and TRBJ2-7, with 10 bases aligning to TRBD1. J lost 3 bases, V lost 3 bases, and 8 bases had no gene match. The CDR3 is 16 amino acids. The germline CDR1 and CDR2 sequences are MNHEY and SMNVEV (reference sequence). DNA of the CDR3: TGTGCCAGCAGTTTGAACCAGGGACAGGGGTACTACGAGCAGTACTTC. Residues: CASSLNQGQGYYEQYF.

The rearrangement joins TRBV4-1 to TRBJ1-5; 7 nucleotides align to TRBD1. The CDR3 sequence is 18 residues long. Losses at the gene ends were 0 bases for V and 7 bases for J; bases not matched to a gene: 15. Germline assignment: CDR1 MGHRA and CDR2 YSYEKL. CDR3 DNA: TGCGCCAGCAGCCAAGATGAGGACAGGATAGGTTGGGGGCAGCCCCAGCATTTT. Its translation: CASSQDEDRIGWGQPQHF.

The chain combines TRBV7-9 with TRBJ1-2; 9 bases are shared with TRBD1. The J segment lost 2 bases and the V segment lost 1 base, leaving 2 bases of the junction unmatched. The CDR3 runs to 15 residues. CDR1 SEHNR and CDR2 FQNEAQ come from the germline V gene (reference sequence). CDR3 nucleotide sequence: TGTGCCAGCAGCTTAGTGGGACAGGGAAACTATGGCTACACCTTC. It translates to CASSLVGQGNYGYTF.

The rearrangement links TRBV27 to TRBJ1-2, with 11 nucleotides matching TRBD1. The CDR3 is 17 amino acids. After removal of 2 bases from V and 6 bases from J, the junction contained 11 bases not matched to a gene. Germline CDR1 is MNHEY and CDR2 is SMNVEV (reference sequence). The CDR3 DNA reads TGTGCCAGCAGTTTAGGAGGGACAGGGGGGCTCTGGAATGGCTACACCTTC. Translating it yields CASSLGGTGGLWNGYTF.

The chain couples TRBV30 to TRBJ2-7, with 8 bases identical to TRBD2. The V gene end was trimmed by 5 bases and the J gene end by 6 bases; junction bases not matched to a gene: 12. The germline V gene has CDR1 GTSNPN and CDR2 SVGIG (reference sequence). The CDR3 totals 14 residues. The CDR3 protein is CAWGPLAAATEQYF. In DNA, the CDR3 is TGTGCCTGGGGACCACTAGCGGCGGCGACCGAGCAGTACTTC.

This rearrangement joins TRBV10-2 to TRBJ2-7, with 11 positions matching TRBD1. The germline CDR1 and CDR2 sequences are WSHSY and SAAADI. The CDR3 has 13 amino acids. Unmatched junction bases numbered 6, after V lost 8 bases and J lost 6 bases. The CDR3 sequence: CASGGQGAAEQYF. The CDR3 DNA sequence: TGCGCCAGCGGAGGACAGGGGGCTGCCGAGCAGTACTTC.